This TCR beta chain emerged from a study of CXCR3-negative and CXCR3-positive naive CD8 T cells. TRB cDNA libraries were made by UMI-labeled 5' RACE. TCRdb reprocessed the 5' RACE reads, keeping one entry per CDR3 protein, no DNA. The sample holds over 100,000 distinct CDR3 sequences. This CDR3 comprises 12 residues. The germline V gene encodes CDR1 LNHDA and CDR2 SQIVND (reference sequence). Sequencing was performed on naive CXCR3- CD8+ T cells from blood. Subset meaning: CD45RO-CCR7+CD27+CD95- naive CD8+ T cells lacking CXCR3 (TNR3-). This sequence joins TRBV19 and TRBJ2-1; with no DNA, the TCRdb D assignment of TRBD1 cannot be verified. The receptor's source is a human donor in good health. Some clones in this sample may be carry-over from other donors' samples. The CDR3 here is CASRQGVNEQFF. Full variable domain (rest looked up from reference TRBV19 and TRBJ2-1): DGGITQSPKYLFRKEGQNVTLSCEQNLNHDAMYWYRQDPGQGLRLIYYSQIVNDFQKGDIAEGYSVSREKKESFPLTVTSAQKNPTAFYLCASRQGVNEQFFGPGTRLTVL.